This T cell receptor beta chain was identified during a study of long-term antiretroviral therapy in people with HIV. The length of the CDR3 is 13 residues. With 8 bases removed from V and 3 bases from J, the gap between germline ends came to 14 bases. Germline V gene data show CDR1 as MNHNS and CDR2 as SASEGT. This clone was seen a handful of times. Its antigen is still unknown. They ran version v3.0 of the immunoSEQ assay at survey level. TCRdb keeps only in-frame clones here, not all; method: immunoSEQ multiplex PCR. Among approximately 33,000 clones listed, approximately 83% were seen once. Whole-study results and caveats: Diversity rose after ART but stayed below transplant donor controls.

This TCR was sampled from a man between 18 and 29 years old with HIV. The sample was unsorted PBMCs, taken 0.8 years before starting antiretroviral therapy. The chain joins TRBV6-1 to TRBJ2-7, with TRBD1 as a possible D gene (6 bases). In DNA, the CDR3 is TGTGCCAGCGGGGGCCTCCTGAGCTACGAGCAGTACTTC. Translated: CASGGLLSYEQYF.